This TCR beta chain was identified in a study of OX40 agonist ivuxolimab in advanced cancers. The table came from immunoSEQ multiplex PCR; TCRdb's copy has only in-frame clones and leaves some out. Of 55,000 to 75,000 clones in the sample, 85% to 90% are singletons; the top ten hold approximately 0.4%. Remarks on this clone: Its antigen is unidentified.

This CDR3 is 17 amino acids long. Germline assignment: CDR1 SGHRS and CDR2 YFSETQ. V shed 1 base and J 2 bases; nucleotides not matched to a gene: 10. It was autoimmune disease history or systemic immunosuppression that excluded patients. At cycle 4 day 1, cycle 7 day 1, and baseline, blood was sampled. General study points: The work left the antigen specificity of expanded peripheral T cells undetermined. Expanded clones were, on average, more numerous among CD8+ T cells than CD4+.

The chain has TRBV5-1 and TRBJ2-5, with TRBD1 matching over 8 bases. The input for sequencing was CD4+ or CD8+ T cells sorted from blood, taken in a trial of the OX40 agonist ivuxolimab. The receptor was derived from an adult with an advanced solid tumor such as melanoma, head and neck, liver or kidney cancer. The CDR3 DNA reads as TGCGCCAGCAGCTTGCAGAGACAGGGGAATCGGCAAGAGACCCAGTACTTC. It encodes CASSLQRQGNRQETQYF. The variable domain in full, completed from reference TRBV5-1 and TRBJ2-5, reads KAGVTQTPRYLIKTRGQQVTLSCSPISGHRSVSWYQQTPGQGLQFLFEYFSETQRNKGNFPGRFSGRQFSNSRSEMNVSTLELGDSALYLCASSLQRQGNRQETQYFGPGTRLLVL.